The 6 T cell receptor beta chains below all came from one sample that was sequenced in a study of shared clonotypes between healthy human individuals. TCRdb keeps only in-frame clones here, not all; method: immunoSEQ multiplex PCR. The table lists approximately 1.1 million clones, 78% of them singletons. The specimen sequenced was memory CD4+ T cells from PBMCs. The subset: CD45RA-negative fraction. The receptors were sampled from a man aged 18-30 years in good health. Some clones in this sample may be carry-over from other donors' samples.

The chain combines TRBV7-8 with TRBJ2-5; perhaps D is TRBD1 or TRBD2 (5 bases each). V lost 5 bases to trimming and J lost 2 bases, with 15 bases between them. CDR1 and CDR2 from the germline V gene are SGHVS and FQNEAQ. The CDR3 sequence is 15 residues long. The CDR3 DNA follows: TGTGCCAGCAGCGCCCCTGGGACCGGACAAGAGACCCAGTACTTC. Encoded protein: CASSAPGTGQETQYF.

This sequence joins TRBV5-4 and TRBJ2-7, with TRBD2 as a possible D gene (5 bases). Per the germline V gene, CDR1 is SGHNT and CDR2 is YYREEE (reference sequence). Between the trimmed V and J ends, which lost 4 bases and 5 bases, there was a span of 16 bases. The CDR3 extends over 14 amino acids. CDR3 protein: CASSLPGKDHEQYF. CDR3 nucleotide sequence: TGTGCCAGCAGCCTGCCCGGGAAGGACCACGAGCAGTACTTC.

The chain links TRBV6-6 to TRBJ2-1; D is undetermined. Germline CDR1 is MNHNY and CDR2 is SVGAGI (reference sequence). V was clipped by 6 bases and J by 1 base, with 13 bases between them. The CDR3 spans 15 residues. CDR3 bases: TGTGCCAGCAGCCCACGTCTTGGGTCCTACAATGAGCAGTTCTTC. Protein: CASSPRLGSYNEQFF.

The rearrangement joins TRBV28 to TRBJ2-7, with D perhaps matching TRBD1 (6 bases). The CDR3 consists of 15 residues. Germline CDR1 and CDR2: MDHEN and SYDVKM. Trimming took 3 bases from V and 7 from J, leaving 19 bases between them. The CDR3 loop reads CASSFDGQSSREQYF. In DNA, the CDR3 is TGTGCCAGCAGTTTCGACGGACAGTCCTCCAGGGAGCAGTACTTC.

The chain couples TRBV7-2 to TRBJ2-1; D possibly matches TRBD1 or TRBD2 (5 bases each). Between the trimmed V and J ends, which lost 2 bases and 7 bases, there was a span of 15 bases. CDR1 is SGHTA, CDR2 FQGNSA, per germline. The CDR3 loop spans 15 amino acids. CDR3 DNA sequence: TGTGCCAGCAGCTTACCAAGGGACCGTGGGAATGAGCAGTTCTTC. Its protein is CASSLPRDRGNEQFF. Based on the CDR3 plus reference TRBV7-2 and TRBJ2-1, the full variable domain is GAGVSQSPSNKVTEKGKDVELRCDPISGHTALYWYRQSLGQGLEFLIYFQGNSAPDKSGLPSDRFSAERTGGSVSTLTIQRTQQEDSAVYLCASSLPRDRGNEQFFGPGTRLTVL.

The gene calls are TRBV5-1 and TRBJ2-7; the match to TRBD1 covers 8 bases. Germline loops: CDR1 SGHRS, CDR2 YFSETQ. V was pared by 5 bases and J by 3 bases, with 7 bases of the junction left unmatched. The CDR3 extends over 14 amino acids. CDR3 in DNA: TGCGCCAGCAGGTTGTCAGGGGGCATCTACGAGCAGTACTTC. Protein: CASRLSGGIYEQYF.